The TCR beta chain described here comes from a study of blood T cell repertoires in COVID-19. The overall study: There were acute and convalescent COVID-19 samples, and they came from the United States, Italy and Spain.

The method was immunoSEQ multiplex PCR; TCRdb's version includes in-frame clones alone and lacks a portion of them. The sample has about 200,000 clones; about 83% are singletons. Germline assignment: CDR1 SGHDT and CDR2 YYEEEE. The CDR3 contains 16 residues. Trimming took 1 base from V and 3 from J; bases not matched to a gene: 6. This chain connects TRBV5-6 to TRBJ2-3; the match to TRBD2 covers 9 bases. This TCR was recovered from a man between 40 and 49 years old with acute COVID-19. Sequencing was carried out using PBMCs or T cells enriched from blood (not recorded which). CDR3 residues: CASSLSAGGPTDTQYF. The CDR3 coding sequence is TGTGCCAGCAGCTTGTCCGCGGGAGGGCCAACAGATACGCAGTATTTT.